This TCR beta chain was captured by sequencing in a study of T cells in Graves' hyperthyroidism and ophthalmopathy. Study context: Before any treatment, at initial diagnosis, peripheral blood was collected. Study-level results: In the analysis, a 13 V-J model separated ophthalmopathy from stable hyperthyroidism.

RNA transcripts were the template for amplifying TCR beta CDR3 regions. Carried out on the TCR CDR3, a first-round RT-PCR used the HTBI primer set. TCRdb used MiXCR to reprocess the multiplex PCR reads, holding one entry per CDR3 protein. The sample records more than 300,000 distinct CDR3 sequences, about 13% being singletons. The CDR3 sequence is 15 residues long. V dropped 6 bases and J dropped 5; count of bases not matched to a gene: 16. The germline gives CDR1 DFQATT, CDR2 SNEGSKA (reference sequence). This clonotype has only a few counts. Its specificity is not known. This TCR derives from a woman under 30 with Graves' hyperthyroidism. The sample was blood. J is TRBJ2-7 and V is TRBV20-1; 7 nucleotides line up with TRBD2. Here the CDR3 reads CSAPLGGRAVDEQYF. CDR3 nucleotides: TGCAGTGCCCCCCTGGGGGGGAGGGCAGTCGACGAGCAGTACTTC.